Shown below are 19 T cell receptor beta chains from a single sample sequenced in a study of cytomegalovirus exposure and HLA in healthy donors. Primers: 60 Vbeta forward and 13 Jbeta reverse. Sequenced by immunoSEQ multiplex PCR; TCRdb stores in-frame clones only, minus some. The sample lists about 120,000 clones, 65% to 80% seen once, with 5.8% in the top ten. The sequencing input was PBMCs. Source of these receptors: a man in his late teens or twenties in good health and CMV-seropositive.

About this clone itself: The junction shows a germline mismatch at one end, possibly a read error. The chain recombines TRBV7-9 with TRBJ2-2, with TRBD2 matching 11 bases. Looked up from germline, CDR1 is SEHNR and CDR2 is FQNEAQ (reference sequence). The CDR3 consists of 17 residues. CDR3 nucleotide sequence: TGTTCCAGCAGCTTCACTAGCGGGAGACCAAACACCGGGGAGCTGTTTTTT. Its translation: CSSSFTSGRPNTGELFF.

The V call is TRBV7-9, the J call TRBJ1-6, with 10 bases aligning to TRBD1. The junction had 7 bases not matched to a gene; V was cut back by 6 bases and J by 5 bases. The CDR3 has 16 residues. Germline V gene data show CDR1 as SEHNR and CDR2 as FQNEAQ (reference sequence). The CDR3 spells CASSSGTGANNSPLHF. The CDR3 nucleotides are TGTGCCAGCAGTTCCGGGACAGGGGCTAATAATTCACCCCTCCACTTT.

The chain uses TRBV15 and TRBJ2-7, with D maybe TRBD1 (6 bases). This CDR3 has 16 residues. Germline V gene data show CDR1 as LNHNV and CDR2 as YYDKDF (reference sequence). The V end lost 3 bases, the J end lost 0 bases, and 15 bases lay between the germline ends. The CDR3 DNA sequence: TGTGCCACCAGCAGCCCCCGGGACACCTACTCCTACGAGCAGTACTTC. Translation gives CATSSPRDTYSYEQYF.

J is TRBJ2-5 and V is TRBV10-3, with D possibly TRBD2 on 5 matching bases. Trimming took 5 bases from V and 2 from J, leaving 9 bases between them. Germline assignment: CDR1 ENHRY and CDR2 SYGVKD. This CDR3 is built from 13 residues. The chain's CDR3 is CAISKDSQETQYF. DNA of the CDR3: TGTGCCATCAGTAAGGACTCGCAAGAGACCCAGTACTTC.

The J gene is TRBJ2-1, the V gene TRBV19; 11 nucleotides align to TRBD2. J lost 6 bases, V lost 5 bases, and 3 bases had no gene match. This CDR3 spans 14 amino acids. Germline loops: CDR1 LNHDA, CDR2 SQIVND (reference sequence). CDR3 DNA sequence: TGTGCCAGTAGTCTCGGGACTAGCGGCAATGAGCAGTTCTTC. This encodes CASSLGTSGNEQFF.

J is TRBJ2-7 and V is TRBV19, with a weak D call TRBD2 (6 bases). The length of the CDR3 is 14 residues. V was pared by 1 base and J by 4 bases, with 11 bases between. Germline V CDR1 and CDR2: LNHDA, SQIVND (reference sequence). CDR3: CASSIGDSEYEQYF. The CDR3 bases are TGTGCCAGTAGTATAGGGGACTCGGAATACGAGCAGTACTTC.

V usage is TRBV9 and J usage is TRBJ1-1, with 9 nucleotides matching TRBD1. Germline loops: CDR1 SGDLS, CDR2 YYNGEE. The CDR3 spans 15 residues. V lost 4 bases and J lost 2; bases outside the gene matches: 6. CDR3 nucleotides: TGTGCCAGCAGCACCCTACAGGGGGCAAACACTGAAGCTTTCTTT. Translating it yields CASSTLQGANTEAFF.

The V call is TRBV7-2, the J call TRBJ1-5; D possibly corresponds to TRBD1 (5 bases). CDR1 and CDR2 from the germline V gene are SGHTA and FQGNSA. The V and J ends lost 3 bases and 7 bases respectively, with 13 bases between them. The CDR3 spans 14 residues. The DNA of the CDR3 is TGTGCCAGCAGCTTTTTTAGTTCAGGGCAGCCCCAGCATTTT. Protein: CASSFFSSGQPQHF.

The chain couples TRBV19 to TRBJ2-7; TRBD1 matches at 7 bases. The CDR3 spans 13 residues. After removal of 5 bases from V and 3 bases from J, the junction contained 4 bases not matched to a gene. The V gene's germline CDR1 is LNHDA and CDR2 SQIVND (reference sequence). The CDR3 reads CASSWTGNYEQYF. CDR3 coding DNA: TGTGCCAGTAGTTGGACAGGCAACTACGAGCAGTACTTC.

This clone appeared once. The rearrangement uses TRBV5-1 and TRBJ2-5; D is unresolved. The J call is doubtful: the DNA matches TRBJ2-7 better. This CDR3 is 15 amino acids long. Germline V gives CDR1 SGHRS, CDR2 YFSETQ. The DNA for the CDR3 is TGCGCCAGCAGCTTGGGCACGCAACTCTCCTACGAGCAGTACTTC. Translated, it gives CASSLGTQLSYEQYF.

This clone turned up a few times. The V call is TRBV5-1, the J call TRBJ2-1, with D maybe TRBD2 (7 bases). The germline gives CDR1 SGHRS, CDR2 YFSETQ. Trimming cost V 0 bases and J 8 bases, with 15 bases left between them. This CDR3 has 15 amino acids. The CDR3 loop is CASSLGAGAGDEQFF. CDR3 nucleotides: TGCGCCAGCAGCTTGGGGGCGGGGGCCGGGGATGAGCAGTTCTTC.

The V gene is TRBV5-4, the J gene TRBJ2-1, with TRBD2 matching 15 bases. Germline trimming cut 3 bases from V and 10 bases from J; bases unmatched to any gene: 5. Germline CDR1 reads SGHNT; CDR2 reads YYREEE (reference sequence). CDR3 length equals 15 residues. The CDR3 region has the DNA TGTGCCAGCAGCTGGACTAGCGGGGGGGCCGGAGAGCAGTTCTTC. Amino acids: CASSWTSGGAGEQFF. Combining the CDR3 with reference TRBV5-4 and TRBJ2-1 gives the whole variable domain ETGVTQSPTHLIKTRGQQVTLRCSSQSGHNTVSWYQQALGQGPQFIFQYYREEENGRGNFPPRFSGLQFPNYSSELNVNALELDDSALYLCASSWTSGGAGEQFFGPGTRLTVL.

The chain carries TRBV27 and TRBJ2-7, with TRBD1 matching over 7 bases. CDR3 length: 15 residues. J lost 0 bases, V lost 5 bases, and 7 bases had no gene match. Germline V gene sequence: CDR1 MNHEY, CDR2 SMNVEV (reference sequence). The CDR3 region has the DNA TGTGCCAGCAGTGGCCGGACAGGTAGCTCCTACGAGCAGTACTTC. Translating it yields CASSGRTGSSYEQYF.

Remarks on this clone: An end of the junction does not agree with germline; a read error may underlie this. The chain joins TRBV7-9 to TRBJ1-6; the D is unclear. The CDR3 has 17 amino acids. CDR1 SEHNR and CDR2 FQNEAQ come from the germline V gene (reference sequence). The CDR3 DNA sequence: TGTTCCAGCAGCTCGCTCCCCCGGGGCTCCTATAATTCACCCCTCCACTTT. It yields the protein CSSSSLPRGSYNSPLHF.

V is TRBV6-1 and J is TRBJ1-2, with D possibly TRBD1 on 6 matching bases. CDR3 length: 14 amino acids. CDR1 is MNHNS and CDR2 is SASEGT in the germline V gene. Trimming removed 0 bases at V and 5 bases at J, with 10 bases between. This CDR3 is CASSEALQGYGYTF. The CDR3 DNA follows: TGTGCCAGCAGTGAAGCGCTTCAGGGGTATGGCTACACCTTC.

V is TRBV9 and J is TRBJ2-1; D is perhaps TRBD1 (6 bases). CDR1 SGDLS and CDR2 YYNGEE come from the germline V gene. This CDR3 is built from 12 residues. V was pared by 2 bases and J by 8 bases, with 8 bases between. In DNA, the CDR3 is TGTGCCAGCAGCGTGGGGGCGGATGAGCAGTTCTTC. Amino acids: CASSVGADEQFF.

The V gene is TRBV11-2, the J gene TRBJ1-2; weak D call: TRBD1 (5 bases). The CDR3 sequence is 13 residues long. The V end was cut by 1 base, the J end by 7 bases, with 10 bases between. Germline V gene data show CDR1 as SGHAT and CDR2 as FQNNGV. CDR3 sequence (DNA): TGTGCCAGCAGCTTAGGGCAGGGTGGTGGCTACACCTTC. Its translation: CASSLGQGGGYTF.

The sample holds one count of this clone. V usage is TRBV29-1 and J usage is TRBJ1-1; unclear D gene. V was trimmed by 2 bases and J by 1 base, leaving 11 bases between them. Germline V gives CDR1 SQVTM, CDR2 ANQGSEA. This CDR3 spans 14 amino acids. CDR3 nucleotide sequence: TGCAGCGTTGAAAAGTCTCGGGGGAACACTGAAGCTTTCTTT. Amino acid sequence: CSVEKSRGNTEAFF.

For this clone: An end of the junction does not agree with germline; a read error may underlie this. This same CDR3 is encoded by further DNA sequences in the sample. The chain joins TRBV7-9 to TRBJ1-1; unclear D gene. There are 13 residues in the CDR3. Germline V gene sequence: CDR1 SEHNR, CDR2 FQNEAQ (reference sequence). CDR3 nucleotide sequence: TGTGCCAGCAGCTCGGAGCAAAACACTGAGGCTTTCTTT. This encodes CASSSEQNTEAFF.